The 3 T cell receptor beta chains below were found in one sample sequenced in a study of cytomegalovirus exposure and HLA in healthy donors. The PCR made use of 60 Vbeta and 13 Jbeta primers. The data were produced by immunoSEQ multiplex PCR, yet TCRdb's version contains in-frame clones alone and is incomplete. Listed are roughly 80,000 clones; roughly 13% falls within the top ten. The sample comprised PBMCs. These receptors came from a middle-aged man in good health and CMV-seropositive.

This rearrangement joins TRBV5-1 to TRBJ2-3; D is possibly TRBD2 (6 bases). Germline V gene data show CDR1 as SGHRS and CDR2 as YFSETQ. The CDR3 consists of 15 residues. The V end was cut by 5 bases, the J end by 0 bases, with 13 bases between. The CDR3 DNA follows: TGCGCCAGCAGGACCCTAGCGTCTAGCACAGATACGCAGTATTTT. Translation: CASRTLASSTDTQYF.

V and J are TRBV6-1 and TRBJ1-5; TRBD1 agrees at 10 bases. V dropped 4 bases and J dropped 6; count of bases not matched to a gene: 6. Germline V gene lookup returns CDR1 MNHNS and CDR2 SASEGT. The length of the CDR3 is 15 residues. Here the CDR3 DNA reads TGTGCCAGCAGTGCGACAGGGGGCGGGAGTCAGCCCCAGCATTTT. This gives the protein CASSATGGGSQPQHF.

This sequence joins TRBV7-9 and TRBJ2-1; the D is unclear. The ends were cut back, 3 bases at V and 6 bases at J, with 15 bases in the middle. This CDR3 contains 15 residues. Germline V gene data show CDR1 as SEHNR and CDR2 as FQNEAQ (reference sequence). CDR3 coding DNA: TGTGCCAGCAGCTTTTTAAATCTGGCCATCAATGAGCAGTTCTTC. Translated, it gives CASSFLNLAINEQFF.